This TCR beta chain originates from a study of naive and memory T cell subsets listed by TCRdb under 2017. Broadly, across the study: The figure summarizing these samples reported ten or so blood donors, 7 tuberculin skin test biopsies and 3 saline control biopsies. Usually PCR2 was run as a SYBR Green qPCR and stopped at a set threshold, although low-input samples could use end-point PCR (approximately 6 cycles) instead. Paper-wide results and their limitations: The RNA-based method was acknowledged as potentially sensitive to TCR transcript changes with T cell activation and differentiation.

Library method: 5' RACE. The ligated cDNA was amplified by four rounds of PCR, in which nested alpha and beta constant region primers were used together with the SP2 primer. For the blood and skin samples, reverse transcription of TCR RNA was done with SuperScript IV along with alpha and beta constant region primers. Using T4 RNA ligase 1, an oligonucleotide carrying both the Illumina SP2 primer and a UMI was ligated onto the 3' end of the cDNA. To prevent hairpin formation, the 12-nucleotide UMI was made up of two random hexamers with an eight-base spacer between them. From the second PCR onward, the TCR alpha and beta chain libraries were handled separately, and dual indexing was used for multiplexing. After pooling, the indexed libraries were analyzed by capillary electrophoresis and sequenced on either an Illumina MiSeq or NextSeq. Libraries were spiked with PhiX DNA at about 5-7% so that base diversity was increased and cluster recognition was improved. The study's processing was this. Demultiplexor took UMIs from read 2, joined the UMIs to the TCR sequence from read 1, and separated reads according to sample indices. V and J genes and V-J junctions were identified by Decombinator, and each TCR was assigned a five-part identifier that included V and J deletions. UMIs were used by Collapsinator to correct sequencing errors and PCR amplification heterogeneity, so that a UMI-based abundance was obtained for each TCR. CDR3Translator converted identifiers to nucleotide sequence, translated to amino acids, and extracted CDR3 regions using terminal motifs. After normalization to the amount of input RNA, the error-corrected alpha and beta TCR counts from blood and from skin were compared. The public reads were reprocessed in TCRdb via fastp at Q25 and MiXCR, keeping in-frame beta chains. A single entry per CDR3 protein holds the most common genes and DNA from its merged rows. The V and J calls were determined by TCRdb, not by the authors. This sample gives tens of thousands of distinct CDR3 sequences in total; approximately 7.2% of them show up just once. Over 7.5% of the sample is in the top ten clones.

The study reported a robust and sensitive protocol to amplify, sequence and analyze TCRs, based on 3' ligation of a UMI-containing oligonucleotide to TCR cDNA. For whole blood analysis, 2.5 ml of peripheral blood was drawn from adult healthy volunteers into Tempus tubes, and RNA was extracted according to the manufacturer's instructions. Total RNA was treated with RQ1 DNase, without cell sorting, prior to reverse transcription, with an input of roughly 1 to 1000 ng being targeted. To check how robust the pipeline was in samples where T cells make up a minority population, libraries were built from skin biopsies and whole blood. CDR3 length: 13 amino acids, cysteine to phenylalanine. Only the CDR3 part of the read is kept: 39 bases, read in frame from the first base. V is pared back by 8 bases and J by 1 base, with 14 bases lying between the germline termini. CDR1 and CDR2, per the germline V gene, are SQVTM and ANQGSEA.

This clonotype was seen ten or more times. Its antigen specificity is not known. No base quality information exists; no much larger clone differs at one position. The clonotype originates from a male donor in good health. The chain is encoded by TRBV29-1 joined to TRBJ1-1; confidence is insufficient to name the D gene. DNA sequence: TGCAGCACCTACTCCCCCGAGAACACTGAAGCTTTCTTT. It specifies CSTYSPENTEAFF. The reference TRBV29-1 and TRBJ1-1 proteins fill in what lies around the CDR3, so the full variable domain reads SAVISQKPSRDICQRGTSLTIQCQVDSQVTMMFWYRQQPGQSLTLIATANQGSEATYESGFVIDKFPISRPNLTFSTLTVSNMSPEDSSIYLCSTYSPENTEAFFGQGTRLTVV.